This T cell receptor beta chain was captured by sequencing in a study of CD8 T cells in Susac syndrome (dated by TCRdb to between 2018 and 2021). Background on the whole study: Repertoire sequencing was used to test whether CD8+ T cell activation and differentiation in Susac syndrome was antigen driven. Points the paper makes about the study in general: The TCR sequencing and HLA analysis was acknowledged to have included a relatively small number of individuals.

RNA was extracted using the RNeasy kit, and 0.5 to 1 microgram was reverse transcribed with random hexamers. TCR beta CDR3 regions were amplified with the immunoSEQ multiplex PCR assay covering 54 Vbeta and 13 Jbeta segments. PCR amplification bias was corrected by using a synthetic template baseline for primer optimization and computational correction. Processing in the source paper ran as follows. Reads were annotated to V, D and J genes according to IMGT and were analyzed with immunoSEQ Analyzer, with only productive sequences retained. To calculate clonality, Shannon entropy was normalized by log2 of the number of productive unique sequences and then subtracted from one. Public and private clones were assessed among the 100 most prevalent clones of each patient and control. Clones were defined as Susac-specific if absent from the healthy and MS cohorts, from under 1,200 published viral clones and from other ImmuneACCESS disease sequences. TCRdb passed the public sequencing reads through fastp at Q25 and MiXCR, retaining productive beta sequences. Entries are consolidated by CDR3 protein sequence, retaining the most common genes and DNA. These V and J calls rely on TCRdb rather than the paper's analysis. Here the sample has some 100,000 distinct CDR3 sequences; about 90% occur a single time. The leading ten clones occupy 0.14% of the sample.

From the cysteine through the phenylalanine, the CDR3 covers 21 amino acids. Only the CDR3 region is kept as DNA, spanning 63 bases read in frame from base 1. As encoded in the germline V gene, CDR1 is MNHEY while CDR2 is SVGAGI. Ends trimmed: V by 2 bases, J by 2 bases; bases unmatched to a gene: 19. High-throughput TCR beta sequencing profiled peripheral blood CD8+ and CD4+ T cells from healthy donors, Susac syndrome patients and multiple sclerosis patients. Healthy donors were age- and sex-matched controls. Bulk CD8+ and CD4+ T cells were purified magnetically by negative isolation, whereas CD8+ TEMRA cells were enriched by FACS. Blood was drawn into EDTA tubes, processed within 24 hours, and PBMCs were isolated by density gradient centrifugation. PBMCs destined for TCR sequencing were cryopreserved in liquid nitrogen and later thawed in a 37 °C water bath. The sorted or isolated CD4+, CD8+ and CD8+ TEMRA cells reached a purity of at least 90%.

In regard to this clonotype: The antigen it recognizes is unknown. Within one base of it there is no much larger clone, and no base qualities were kept.

The rearranged chain carries TRBV6-5 and TRBJ2-2; 8 central bases correspond to TRBD1. Sequenced: CD4+ T cells from PBMCs. This sequence was found in a human donor in good health. At the DNA level, the sequence is TGTGCCAGCAGTTACAGGCGGTATCCCGGCGACAGGGGTACTAACACCGGGGAGCTGTTTTTT. The translation is CASSYRRYPGDRGTNTGELFF.